What follows are 19 T cell receptor beta chains derived from one specimen sequenced in a study of persistence of HIV-infected CD4 T cells. These receptors lack a known antigen. This was the immunoSEQ version 4 assay in survey mode. Data came from immunoSEQ multiplex PCR; TCRdb stores just in-frame clones and leaves some out. The sample has 15,000 to 20,000 clones, almost 65% seen once. Lysates of CMV-infected fibroblasts at roughly 10 ug/mL stimulated these cells. Responding CD4+ T cells were sorted by upregulation of both CD40 ligand and CD69. The material sequenced was CD4+ T cells sorted from PBMCs after 18-hour stimulation, taken from a patient who received antiretroviral therapy. These receptor sequences come from an adult woman with HIV who was CMV-seropositive.

This clone was observed a single time. The genes are TRBV7-9 and TRBJ1-1; D is unresolved. The germline V gene encodes CDR1 SEHNR and CDR2 FQNEAQ (reference sequence). V was pared by 5 bases and J by 4 bases, with 14 bases between. This CDR3 comprises 14 residues. CDR3 nucleotides: TGTGCCAGCAGCCCTCGCCGAGCAGGCACTGAAGCTTTCTTT. Translation gives CASSPRRAGTEAFF.

This clone is classed as medium-sized. The chain recombines TRBV9 with TRBJ2-6, with TRBD1 matching over 7 bases. The germline V gene encodes CDR1 SGDLS and CDR2 YYNGEE. The CDR3 totals 17 residues. V trimming: 2 bases; J trimming: 1 base; junction bases outside the gene matches: 6. CDR3 DNA: TGTGCCAGCAGCGTCCAGGGACAGAGTTCTGGGGCCAACGTCCTGACTTTC. It is translated as CASSVQGQSSGANVLTF.

In nucleotides, the CDR3 is TGTGCCAGCAGCCAAGAATTCGGGAACTACGAGCAGTACTTC. As protein: CASSQEFGNYEQYF. This rearrangement joins TRBV14 to TRBJ2-7; D is perhaps TRBD2 (5 bases). V was clipped by 0 bases and J by 3 bases, with 9 bases between them. There are 14 residues in the CDR3. Germline V gene sequence: CDR1 SGHDN, CDR2 FVKESK.

This clone occurred a few times. The rearrangement links TRBV5-1 to TRBJ1-1; no clear D gene. The CDR3 contains 16 residues. Trimming removed 1 base from V and 0 bases from J, with 13 bases in between. Germline CDR1 reads SGHRS; CDR2 reads YFSETQ. CDR3 sequence: CASSLSPSNMNTEAFF. For the CDR3, the DNA is TGCGCCAGCAGCTTGAGTCCCTCCAACATGAACACTGAAGCTTTCTTT.

This clone occurred a few times. This chain joins TRBV29-1 and TRBJ2-5; D is perhaps TRBD1 (6 bases). CDR3 length: 12 amino acids. Germline V gene data show CDR1 as SQVTM and CDR2 as ANQGSEA. Trimming removed 5 bases from V and 7 bases from J, with 14 bases in between. This CDR3 reads CSVKTGRGTQYF. The CDR3 nucleotides are TGCAGCGTTAAAACAGGGAGAGGGACCCAGTACTTC.

V gene TRBV19 combines with J gene TRBJ2-1; 10 nucleotides agree with TRBD1. This CDR3 comprises 15 residues. V was clipped by 5 bases and J by 3 bases; unmatched bases: 4. CDR1 is LNHDA, CDR2 SQIVND, per germline (reference sequence). CDR3 in DNA: TGTGCCAGTAGTCCCCGGACAGGGGGCTACAATGAGCAGTTCTTC. Protein product: CASSPRTGGYNEQFF.

The genes are TRBV5-1 and TRBJ1-1, with a tentative D call TRBD1 (6 bases). Trimming left V 4 bases short and J 0 bases short, with 13 bases between. The CDR3 contains 15 residues. The germline V gene has CDR1 SGHRS and CDR2 YFSETQ. The chain's CDR3 is CASSLGGQMNTEAFF. CDR3 nucleotide sequence: TGCGCCAGCAGCCTGGGAGGACAGATGAACACTGAAGCTTTCTTT.

The DNA for the CDR3 is TGTGCCAGCAGGTTGATGGGGACTAGCCCCGGGGAGCTGTTTTTT. Translating gives CASRLMGTSPGELFF. V usage is TRBV7-3 and J usage is TRBJ2-2; 9 nucleotides match TRBD2. V dropped 6 bases and J dropped 6; count of bases not matched to a gene: 8. The CDR3 sequence is 15 residues long. From germline, CDR1 is SGHTA and CDR2 FQGTGA.

The rearrangement joins TRBV5-1 to TRBJ1-1; TRBD1 might be the D (5 bases). Trimming stripped 2 bases from V and 5 bases from J, with 19 bases between. Germline V gene lookup returns CDR1 SGHRS and CDR2 YFSETQ. This CDR3 contains 16 residues. CDR3 amino acids: CASSFGPQGGVTEAFF. CDR3 sequence (DNA): TGCGCCAGCAGCTTTGGACCTCAGGGAGGTGTAACTGAAGCTTTCTTT.

This rearrangement joins TRBV10-3 to TRBJ1-5; D remains ambiguous. This CDR3 is 15 amino acids long. V gave up 4 bases and J gave up 0 bases, with 10 bases separating them. The germline V gene has CDR1 ENHRY and CDR2 SYGVKD. CDR3 residues: CAISGEPNSNQPQHF. In nucleotides, the CDR3 is TGTGCCATCAGTGGGGAACCGAATAGCAATCAGCCCCAGCATTTT.

The chain recombines TRBV6-5 with TRBJ2-1; possible D gene TRBD2, 6 bases. Germline CDR1 MNHEY, CDR2 SVGAGI. V was shortened by 7 bases and J by 0 bases, with 13 bases between the two germline ends. This CDR3 is built from 15 residues. The CDR3 protein is CASISGGSSYNEQFF. The CDR3 DNA sequence: TGTGCCAGCATTTCTGGGGGGAGCTCCTACAATGAGCAGTTCTTC.

This rearrangement joins TRBV2 to TRBJ1-1; D uncertain. V dropped 10 bases and J dropped 0 bases, with 12 bases sitting between them. This CDR3 comprises 13 residues. Germline assignment: CDR1 SNHLY and CDR2 FYNNEI. The CDR3 protein is CATTTALNTEAFF. The CDR3 region has the DNA TGTGCCACGACCACGGCTTTGAACACTGAAGCTTTCTTT.

The chain combines TRBV9 with TRBJ1-3, with 8 nucleotides matching TRBD1. Germline V gene data show CDR1 as SGDLS and CDR2 as YYNGEE. The CDR3 spans 14 residues. The junction had 4 bases not matched to a gene; V was cut back by 6 bases and J by 2 bases. CDR3 coding DNA: TGTGCCAGCATAGAACAGGGGGCTGGAAACACCATATATTTT. This sequence encodes CASIEQGAGNTIYF. The whole variable domain, remainder taken from reference TRBV9 and TRBJ1-3, is DSGVTQTPKHLITATGQRVTLRCSPRSGDLSVYWYQQSLDQGLQFLIQYYNGEERAKGNILERFSAQQFPDLHSELNLSSLELGDSALYFCASIEQGAGNTIYFGEGSWLTVV.

The chain joins TRBV5-1 to TRBJ2-1, with 10 bases lining up with TRBD2. Germline assignment: CDR1 SGHRS and CDR2 YFSETQ. The CDR3 extends over 15 amino acids. Losses at the gene ends were 4 bases for V and 3 bases for J; bases not matched to a gene: 4. The CDR3 DNA reads as TGCGCCAGCAGCCAAAGCGGGGGGGACTACAATGAGCAGTTCTTC. Residues: CASSQSGGDYNEQFF. The full variable domain, its missing parts supplied by reference TRBV5-1 and TRBJ2-1, is KAGVTQTPRYLIKTRGQQVTLSCSPISGHRSVSWYQQTPGQGLQFLFEYFSETQRNKGNFPGRFSGRQFSNSRSEMNVSTLELGDSALYLCASSQSGGDYNEQFFGPGTRLTVL.

The chain uses TRBV7-3 and TRBJ1-6; perhaps TRBD1 as D (6 bases). Trimming left V 3 bases short and J 2 bases short, with 8 bases between. CDR3 size: 15 residues. Germline lookup yields CDR1 SGHTA and CDR2 FQGTGA. CDR3 sequence reads: CASSLSGAYNSPLHF. CDR3 DNA sequence: TGTGCCAGCAGCTTGTCAGGGGCCTATAATTCACCCCTCCACTTT.

This clone has more than one count but fewer than ten. This rearrangement joins TRBV20-1 to TRBJ2-5; D is possibly TRBD2 (5 bases). The CDR3 runs to 12 residues. Germline CDR1 DFQATT, CDR2 SNEGSKA (reference sequence). V lost 3 bases and J 5 bases, leaving 10 bases between the germline ends. The CDR3 nucleotides read TGCAGTGCTAGTAGGGAGCACGAGACCCAGTACTTC. Protein: CSASREHETQYF.

The chain recombines TRBV19 with TRBJ1-1, with 8 bases that match TRBD1. This CDR3 region has 15 residues. The V gene end was trimmed by 7 bases and the J gene end by 4 bases; junction bases not matched to a gene: 11. Germline V gene sequence: CDR1 LNHDA, CDR2 SQIVND (reference sequence). CDR3 sequence reads: CASNPISGGVTEAFF. CDR3 DNA: TGTGCCAGTAATCCGATTTCAGGGGGCGTCACTGAAGCTTTCTTT.

The chain carries TRBV5-4 and TRBJ2-1; D unclear. From germline, CDR1 is SGHNT and CDR2 YYREEE (reference sequence). The germline V and J ends were trimmed by 4 bases and 9 bases, with 14 bases remaining between them. The CDR3 spans 13 residues. CDR3 sequence (DNA): TGTGCCAGCAGCCACCCCCTGGGAAGTGAGCAGTTCTTC. It yields the protein CASSHPLGSEQFF.

This clone was counted a few times. The V and J genes are TRBV6-1 and TRBJ2-1; D is tentatively TRBD1 or TRBD2 (6 bases each). With 2 bases removed from V and 0 bases from J, the gap between germline ends came to 14 bases. Germline CDR1 and CDR2: MNHNS and SASEGT. The CDR3 runs 17 residues. CDR3 nucleotide sequence: TGTGCCAGCAGTGAATACGGGGGCCTTAGCTCCTACAATGAGCAGTTCTTC. It yields the protein CASSEYGGLSSYNEQFF.